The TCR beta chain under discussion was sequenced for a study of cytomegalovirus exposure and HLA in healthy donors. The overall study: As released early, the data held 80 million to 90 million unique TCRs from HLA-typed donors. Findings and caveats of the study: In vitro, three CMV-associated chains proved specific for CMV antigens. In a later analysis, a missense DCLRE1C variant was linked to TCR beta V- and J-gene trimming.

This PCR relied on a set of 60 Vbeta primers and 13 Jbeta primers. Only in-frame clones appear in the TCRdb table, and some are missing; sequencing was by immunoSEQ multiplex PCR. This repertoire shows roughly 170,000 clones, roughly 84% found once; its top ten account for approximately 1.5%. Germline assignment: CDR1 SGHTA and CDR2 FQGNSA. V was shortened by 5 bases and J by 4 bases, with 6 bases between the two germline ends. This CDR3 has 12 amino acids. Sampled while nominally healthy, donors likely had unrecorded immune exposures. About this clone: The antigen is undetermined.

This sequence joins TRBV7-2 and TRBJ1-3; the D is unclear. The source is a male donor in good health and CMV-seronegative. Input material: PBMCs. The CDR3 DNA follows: TGTGCCAGCAGCCTCGTGGGAAACACCATATATTTT. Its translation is CASSLVGNTIYF.